Below, 7 T cell receptor beta chains from the same sample are listed, as sequenced in a study of T cell repertoires in cytomegalovirus infection. Each CDR3 protein gets one entry after TCRdb re-called the reads with MiXCR. The sample shows 200,000 to 250,000 distinct CDR3 sequences, 10% to 15% of them seen only once. Sequenced: PBMCs. All receptors come from a human donor in good health (CMV status not recorded). Some clones in this sample may be carry-over from other donors' samples.

The chain recombines TRBV10-3 with TRBJ1-1; D unclear. Germline V gives CDR1 ENHRY, CDR2 SYGVKD. V gave up 3 bases and J gave up 0 bases, with 5 bases separating them. This CDR3 spans 13 amino acids. This CDR3 reads CAISDGLNTEAFF. The CDR3 DNA reads TGTGCCATCAGTGATGGCCTGAACACTGAAGCTTTCTTT.

This clonotype was seen at least ten times. The chain is built from TRBV7-8 and TRBJ2-1, with D possibly being TRBD1 (5 bases). Germline lookup yields CDR1 SGHVS and CDR2 FQNEAQ. This CDR3 spans 15 amino acids. With 4 bases removed from V and 8 bases from J, the gap between germline ends came to 18 bases. The CDR3 DNA follows: TGTGCCAGCAGCTCCCCCAGGGATAGGTGGGATGAGCAGTTCTTC. This gives the protein CASSSPRDRWDEQFF.

There are a few counts of this clonotype. The V gene is TRBV7-2, the J gene TRBJ1-2; possibly TRBD1 for D (5 bases). Germline V CDR1 and CDR2: SGHTA, FQGNSA. The CDR3 has 14 amino acids. Trimming took off 5 bases at V and 4 bases at J, with 14 bases between the two ends. The CDR3, as DNA: TGTGCCAGCAGCCCTTTGTGGGGCGGCTATGGCTACACCTTC. Amino acid sequence: CASSPLWGGYGYTF.

This clonotype was detected many times. The rearrangement uses TRBV6-1 and TRBJ2-5, with D perhaps matching TRBD2 (5 bases). Germline assignment: CDR1 MNHNS and CDR2 SASEGT. V was clipped by 2 bases and J by 5 bases, with 18 bases between them. This CDR3 spans 16 amino acids. The CDR3 DNA reads TGTGCCAGCAGTGAACAAGTTCCCAGGCCGGGGGAGACCCAGTACTTC. It translates to CASSEQVPRPGETQYF.

The chain recombines TRBV3-1 with TRBJ2-5; D may be TRBD1 (6 bases). Per the germline V gene, CDR1 is LGHDT and CDR2 is YNNKEL (reference sequence). This CDR3 region has 12 residues. V lost 0 bases, J lost 9 bases, and 8 bases lay in between. CDR3 nucleotides: TGTGCCAGCAGCCAAGATAAGGGGGCCCAGTACTTC. Its protein product is CASSQDKGAQYF.

This clonotype appeared many times. This chain links TRBV28 with TRBJ1-1, with TRBD1 matching 11 bases. V lost 8 bases and J lost 9; bases outside the gene matches: 8. Germline V gives CDR1 MDHEN, CDR2 SYDVKM. The CDR3 consists of 13 residues. CDR3 coding DNA: TGTGCCAGCCGTCCGGGACAGGGGGTTAAAGCTTTCTTT. It is translated as CASRPGQGVKAFF.

This clonotype was recorded at least ten times. V gene TRBV27 combines with J gene TRBJ1-1; possible D gene TRBD1, 6 bases. The germline V gene encodes CDR1 MNHEY and CDR2 SMNVEV (reference sequence). The CDR3 is made up of 13 amino acids. V lost 5 bases and J lost 1, with 8 bases in between. CDR3 nucleotides: TGTGCCAGCAGTGTGACAGGGAACACTGAAGCTTTCTTT. The encoded protein is CASSVTGNTEAFF.